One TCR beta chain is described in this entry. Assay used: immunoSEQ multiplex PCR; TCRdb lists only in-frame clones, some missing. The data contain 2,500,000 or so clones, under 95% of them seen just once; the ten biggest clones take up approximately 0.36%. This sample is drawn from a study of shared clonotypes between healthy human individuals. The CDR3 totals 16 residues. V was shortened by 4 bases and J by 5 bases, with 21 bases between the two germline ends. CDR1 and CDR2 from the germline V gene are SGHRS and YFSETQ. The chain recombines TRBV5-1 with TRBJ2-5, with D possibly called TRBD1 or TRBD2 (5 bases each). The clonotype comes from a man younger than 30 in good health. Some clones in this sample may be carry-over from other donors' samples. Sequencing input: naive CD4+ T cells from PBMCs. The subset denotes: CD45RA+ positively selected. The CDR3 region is CASSPGDRHGWETQYF. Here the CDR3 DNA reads TGCGCCAGCAGCCCCGGGGACCGCCATGGGTGGGAGACCCAGTACTTC. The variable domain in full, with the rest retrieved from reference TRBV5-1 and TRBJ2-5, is KAGVTQTPRYLIKTRGQQVTLSCSPISGHRSVSWYQQTPGQGLQFLFEYFSETQRNKGNFPGRFSGRQFSNSRSEMNVSTLELGDSALYLCASSPGDRHGWETQYFGPGTRLLVL.